The T cell receptor (beta chain) described here comes from a study of Tregs in tolerant kidney transplant recipients. Study findings and constraints: For some patients, primers changed over time, blocking nucleotide-level comparison.

Comment on this clone: Its antigen remains unknown. The read ends 3 residues before the CDR3 terminus; that terminus is restored from the germline J gene.

The CDR3 is 17 residues long. Germline V gene data show CDR1 as SNHLY and CDR2 as FYNNEI. The junction had 10 bases not matched to a gene; V was cut back by 6 bases and J by 4 bases. Produced via immunoSEQ multiplex PCR; TCRdb's table is partial and in-frame only. In total, the table holds 50,000 or so clones. The chain has TRBV2 and TRBJ2-2; 11 bases match TRBD2. Sequences were derived from CD4+ T cells from blood, sampled before the transplant. The sequence was obtained from a human donor who received a combined kidney and bone marrow transplant. The CDR3 is CASSRRSGGAVTGELFF. The sequenced CDR3 bases are TGTGCCAGCAGCCGGCGTAGCGGGGGGGCGGTCACCGGGGAG. The variable domain in full, completed from reference TRBV2 and TRBJ2-2, reads EPEVTQTPSHQVTQMGQEVILRCVPISNHLYFYWYRQILGQKVEFLVSFYNNEISEKSEIFDDQFSVERPDGSNFTLKIRSTKLEDSAMYFCASSRRSGGAVTGELFFGEGSRLTVL.